The 10 T cell receptor beta chains reported below all come from one sample, sequenced in a study of T cell changes during pregnancy in multiple sclerosis. The method was immunoSEQ multiplex PCR; TCRdb's version includes in-frame clones alone and lacks a portion of them. Counted here are just over 55,000 clones, roughly 90% occurring once; the ten biggest clones make up roughly 3.5%. Sequencing was performed on peripheral blood, taken after pregnancy. The receptors here all came from a female donor in good health, enrolled as a control in a pregnancy study.

The rearrangement joins TRBV27 to TRBJ2-6; tentatively, D is TRBD2 (6 bases). CDR1 and CDR2 from the germline V gene are MNHEY and SMNVEV (reference sequence). V lost 6 bases, J lost 2 bases, and 20 bases lay in between. The CDR3 extends over 18 amino acids. The CDR3 DNA is TGTGCCAGCAGCTCCACGGTTGGTAGACTAGCTGGGGCCAACGTCCTGACTTTC. As protein: CASSSTVGRLAGANVLTF. The variable domain in full, with the rest retrieved from reference TRBV27 and TRBJ2-6, is EAQVTQNPRYLITVTGKKLTVTCSQNMNHEYMSWYRQDPGLGLRQIYYSMNVEVTDKGDVPEGYKVSRKEKRNFPLILESPSPNQTSLYFCASSSTVGRLAGANVLTFGAGSRLTVL.

The chain carries TRBV11-3 and TRBJ2-7; 7 nucleotides match TRBD2. Losses at the gene ends were 5 bases for V and 3 bases for J; bases not matched to a gene: 16. CDR1 is SGHNT and CDR2 is YENEEA in the germline V gene. The CDR3 totals 17 residues. The CDR3 sequence is CASSPPWGGELGYEQYF. The CDR3 nucleotides read TGTGCCAGCAGCCCCCCATGGGGGGGGGAACTAGGCTACGAGCAGTACTTC.

This clone has just a few counts. The genes are TRBV7-3 and TRBJ1-1; 8 nucleotides align to TRBD1. The V and J ends lost 5 bases and 5 bases, in that order; junction bases with no gene match: 7. The CDR3 covers 14 residues. Germline V lookup: CDR1 SGHTA, CDR2 FQGTGA. CDR3 bases: TGTGCCAGCAGCCCCAATGGACAGGGAACTGAAGCTTTCTTT. This encodes CASSPNGQGTEAFF.

The chain recombines TRBV2 with TRBJ2-1; D gene unclear. Trimming took 5 bases from V and 0 from J, leaving 8 bases between them. Germline CDR1 and CDR2: SNHLY and FYNNEI. There are 14 residues in the CDR3. CDR3 nucleotides: TGTGCCAGCAGTAGGAGCAGCTCCTACAATGAGCAGTTCTTC. The encoded protein is CASSRSSSYNEQFF.

The chain couples TRBV7-2 to TRBJ1-2; 7 bases match TRBD1. Germline V CDR1 and CDR2: SGHTA, FQGNSA. The trim removed 3 bases at V and 7 bases at J, leaving 5 bases unmatched. The CDR3 sequence is 13 residues long. CDR3 sequence reads: CASSFDRELGYTF. In DNA form, the CDR3 reads TGTGCCAGCAGCTTCGACAGGGAGCTTGGCTACACCTTC. The complete variable domain, with remaining parts taken from reference TRBV7-2 and TRBJ1-2, reads GAGVSQSPSNKVTEKGKDVELRCDPISGHTALYWYRQSLGQGLEFLIYFQGNSAPDKSGLPSDRFSAERTGGSVSTLTIQRTQQEDSAVYLCASSFDRELGYTFGSGTRLTVV.

Points on this clone: The junction does not match germline at one end; this may be a read error. The V gene is TRBV5-1, the J gene TRBJ1-4, with 8 bases lining up with TRBD1. CDR1 and CDR2 from the germline V gene are SGHRS and YFSETQ. This CDR3 spans 14 amino acids. The CDR3 nucleotides read TGCGCCAGCAGCGTCTCACAGGGGGAAGGAAAAACTGTTTTT. This encodes CASSVSQGEGKTVF. The full variable domain, in which reference TRBV5-1 and TRBJ1-4 provide the parts outside the CDR3, is KAGVTQTPRYLIKTRGQQVTLSCSPISGHRSVSWYQQTPGQGLQFLFEYFSETQRNKGNFPGRFSGRQFSNSRSEMNVSTLELGDSALYLCASSVSQGEGKTVFGSGTQLSVL.

The V gene is TRBV4-3, the J gene TRBJ2-5; 7 bases fit TRBD2. V shed 5 bases, J shed 4 bases, and the junction held 16 bases outside the gene matches. The CDR3 length is 17 residues. Germline V gene sequence: CDR1 LGHNA, CDR2 YSLEER. The CDR3, as DNA: TGCGCCAGCAGCTTACCCCTCGGTAGCGGGTCCGGAGAGACCCAGTACTTC. Translated: CASSLPLGSGSGETQYF.

The chain carries TRBV7-2 and TRBJ2-2; D is undetermined. CDR1 is SGHTA, CDR2 FQGNSA, per germline. V shed 5 bases and J shed 4 bases, with 5 bases lying between them. The CDR3 covers 12 residues. The CDR3 is CASSLRTGELFF. The CDR3 DNA reads TGTGCCAGCAGCCTTCGCACCGGGGAGCTGTTTTTT.

This chain connects TRBV11-2 to TRBJ1-2, with TRBD1 matching 10 bases. From germline, CDR1 is SGHAT and CDR2 FQNNGV. The CDR3 has 14 amino acids. Losses at the gene ends were 7 bases for V and 7 bases for J; bases not matched to a gene: 9. The CDR3 is CASMDRGWGGGYTF. CDR3 bases: TGTGCCAGCATGGACAGGGGGTGGGGGGGTGGCTACACCTTC.

The chain combines TRBV7-8 with TRBJ2-2; D unclear. Germline CDR1 is SGHVS and CDR2 is FQNEAQ. The CDR3 runs 15 residues. Trimming took 5 bases from V and 1 from J, leaving 11 bases between them. CDR3: CASSVDFLNTGELFF. DNA for the CDR3: TGTGCCAGCAGCGTCGACTTCCTGAACACCGGGGAGCTGTTTTTT.